A selection of T cell receptor beta chains follows, all from one sample in a study of T cells expressing NK-cell markers. No DNA is given; TCRdb re-called the 5' RACE reads and lists each CDR3 protein once. The sample data list 550,000 to 600,000 distinct CDR3 sequences. The sample consisted of blood T cells: a sorted CD56 or NKG2C T cell subset, CD4+ or CD8+ T cells, or bulk PBMC T cells (not recorded which). All receptors derive from a man younger than 35 in good health. CDR3s include the opening cysteine and the closing phenylalanine or tryptophan.

>TRBV4-3|TRBJ2-3
CASSRYGRTTDTQYF
>TRBV15|TRBJ2-1
CATSRASGRHNEQFF
>TRBV5-1|TRBJ2-1
CASSLASEKGNEQFF
>TRBV5-1|TRBJ2-1
CASSLGGMYNEQFF
>TRBV6-1|TRBJ1-1
CASSSRASLRGNTEAFF
>TRBV7-2|TRBJ2-7
CASNFRGMGEQYF
>TRBV5-1|TRBJ2-5
CASSNLLKTTGLETQYF
>TRBV15|TRBJ2-7
CATSRVAGGSTYEQYF
>TRBV3-1|TRBJ2-2
CASSTIRGPNTGELFF
>TRBV4-3|TRBJ2-7
CASSQGSTYEQYF
>TRBV3-1|TRBJ2-1
CASSQVRLAGSNEQFF
>TRBV7-9|TRBJ2-6
CASSLNRGAGANVLTF
>TRBV4-1|TRBJ1-1
CASSQPIRQGLGAFF
>TRBV6-5|TRBJ1-1
CASSQGQNTEAFF
>TRBV20-1|TRBJ2-1
CSARPRTAYRYNEQFF
>TRBV6-5|TRBJ1-5
CASSRGVEVSNQPQHF
>TRBV20-1|TRBJ2-2
CSALTSIGELFF
>TRBV7-2|TRBJ1-5
CASSVYGQGIQPQHF
>TRBV5-5|TRBJ2-1
CASSFVREYNEQFF
>TRBV6-2/TRBV6-3|TRBJ1-4
CASSYRRVHEKLFF
>TRBV4-1|TRBJ1-2
CASSQELTRARGYTF
>TRBV10-3|TRBJ2-1
CAISEGPPFAPVQNEQFF
>TRBV19|TRBJ2-2
CASSPRQGGNTGELFF
>TRBV15|TRBJ2-2
CATSRDNPGVAGELFF
>TRBV7-9|TRBJ2-1
CASSLLGQGASEQFF
>TRBV5-5|TRBJ2-1
CASSLLAVVSYNEQFF
>TRBV11-2|TRBJ2-1
CASSSSSGAYNEQFF
>TRBV7-8|TRBJ1-1
CASSLQIAGAEAFF
>TRBV2|TRBJ2-3
CASSPPLSGTDTQYF
>TRBV7-2|TRBJ2-7
CASSSRTGFREQYF
>TRBV12-3/TRBV12-4|TRBJ2-1
CASSSLLAGGPWDEQFF
>TRBV6-2/TRBV6-3|TRBJ2-5
CASSLNLHGNLDQETQYF